One and the same sample provided the 24 T cell receptor beta chains below, sequenced in a study of STAT3 mutations in large granular lymphocyte leukemia. Clones were sequenced by immunoSEQ multiplex PCR, and TCRdb holds only the in-frame ones, with some missing. Counted here are roughly 35,000 clones, about 88% occurring once; the ten biggest clones make up about 0.46%. No antigens are known for them. General observations from the study: In T-cell large granular lymphocyte leukemia, about half of patients showed multiple immunodominant subclonotypes.

The sample comprised PBMCs. Receptors were obtained from a human donor with T large granular lymphocyte leukemia. Some clones in this sample may be carry-over from other donors' samples.

This clone was counted only a few times. V is TRBV6-6 and J is TRBJ2-2; the match to TRBD2 covers 8 bases. CDR1 and CDR2 (germline): MNHNY, SVGAGI (reference sequence). Germline trimming cut 3 bases from V and 1 base from J; bases unmatched to any gene: 4. The CDR3 contains 16 residues. The CDR3 DNA sequence: TGTGCCAGCAGTTATTTGCTAGCGGGGAACACCGGGGAGCTGTTTTTT. Protein sequence: CASSYLLAGNTGELFF.

The chain links TRBV14 to TRBJ1-1; D gene uncertain. There are 13 residues in the CDR3. CDR1 is SGHDN and CDR2 is FVKESK in the germline V gene. V was pared by 10 bases and J by 3 bases, with 15 bases between. The DNA of the CDR3 is TGTGCCACCCAATTAATAAGAGACACTGAAGCTTTCTTT. It yields the protein CATQLIRDTEAFF.

The gene calls are TRBV27 and TRBJ1-2, with TRBD1 as a possible D gene (6 bases). V was cut by 8 bases and J by 2 bases, with 15 bases left in between. This CDR3 has 14 residues. Germline CDR1 MNHEY, CDR2 SMNVEV (reference sequence). The DNA for the CDR3 is TGTGCCAGCGGAGGGGGGGCTGTAAACTATGGCTACACCTTC. Amino acids: CASGGGAVNYGYTF.

The V gene is TRBV5-1, the J gene TRBJ2-5; D unclear. V lost 0 bases, J lost 2 bases, and 11 bases lay in between. CDR1 is SGHRS, CDR2 YFSETQ, per germline. This CDR3 is built from 15 residues. DNA of the CDR3: TGCGCCAGCAGCTTGGGGGCAGCAACTCAAGAGACCCAGTACTTC. Its protein product is CASSLGAATQETQYF.

The chain recombines TRBV18 with TRBJ2-3; D uncertain. V lost 1 base and J lost 5, with 13 bases in between. The V gene's germline CDR1 is KGHSH and CDR2 LQKENI. The CDR3 loop spans 15 amino acids. The CDR3 protein is CASSPLEATQDTQYF. The CDR3, as DNA: TGTGCCAGCTCACCACTAGAAGCAACCCAAGATACGCAGTATTTT.

This clone appeared once. This sequence joins TRBV5-4 and TRBJ2-3; D possibly matches TRBD1 or TRBD2 (5 bases each). Trimming cost V 3 bases and J 4 bases, with 9 bases left between them. The CDR3 totals 13 residues. CDR1 is SGHNT, CDR2 YYREEE, per germline (reference sequence). Here the CDR3 DNA reads TGTGCCAGCAGCTCCGAGGGGCCAGATACGCAGTATTTT. Protein sequence: CASSSEGPDTQYF.

The chain has TRBV6-6 and TRBJ2-7, with D tentatively TRBD1 (6 bases). The CDR3 covers 15 residues. Germline V lookup: CDR1 MNHNY, CDR2 SVGAGI (reference sequence). The V end was cut by 6 bases, the J end by 3 bases, with 18 bases between. The CDR3 DNA sequence: TGTGCCAGCAGCCCCTGGGACGGCAGGGGCTACGAGCAGTACTTC. Protein sequence: CASSPWDGRGYEQYF.

V and J are TRBV11-3 and TRBJ2-5; D may be TRBD1 or TRBD2 (5 bases each). The CDR3 is 10 residues long. Germline V lookup: CDR1 SGHNT, CDR2 YENEEA. Deletions cut 9 bases from V and 5 bases from J, with 7 bases between. CDR3 protein: CARGRETQYF. CDR3 nucleotides: TGTGCCAGGGGACGGGAGACCCAGTACTTC.

The chain has TRBV11-2 and TRBJ2-7; no firm D call. CDR1 SGHAT and CDR2 FQNNGV come from the germline V gene. This CDR3 contains 15 residues. V was trimmed by 2 bases and J by 5 bases, leaving 16 bases between them. This CDR3 is CASSLSGGANHEQYV. DNA for the CDR3: TGTGCCAGCAGCTTAAGTGGCGGCGCGAACCACGAGCAGTACGTC.

The V and J genes are TRBV25-1 and TRBJ1-2; D gene unclear. Germline CDR1 MGHDK, CDR2 SYGVNS. Trimming cost V 3 bases and J 6 bases, with 17 bases left between them. This CDR3 has 15 amino acids. Here the CDR3 reads CASSDIWELQNGYTF. The CDR3 coding sequence is TGTGCCAGCAGTGATATTTGGGAGCTACAAAATGGCTACACCTTC.

This rearrangement joins TRBV5-4 to TRBJ1-1; 7 bases map to TRBD1. Per the germline V gene, CDR1 is SGHNT and CDR2 is YYREEE (reference sequence). The ends lost 1 base at V and 5 bases at J; junction bases unmatched: 8. The CDR3 loop spans 15 amino acids. DNA of the CDR3: TGTGCCAGCAGCTTGCCATTAAGGGGGCGAACTGAAGCTTTCTTT. Encoded protein: CASSLPLRGRTEAFF. Variable domain in full (rest from reference TRBV5-4 and TRBJ1-1): ETGVTQSPTHLIKTRGQQVTLRCSSQSGHNTVSWYQQALGQGPQFIFQYYREEENGRGNFPPRFSGLQFPNYSSELNVNALELDDSALYLCASSLPLRGRTEAFFGQGTRLTVV.

The chain uses TRBV10-3 and TRBJ2-7, with 9 positions matching TRBD1. Germline CDR1 is ENHRY and CDR2 is SYGVKD. This CDR3 is 15 amino acids long. With 3 bases clipped from V and 4 bases from J, the junction kept 7 bases outside the gene matches. CDR3 in amino acids: CAISEGTGKGYEQYF. In DNA, the CDR3 is TGTGCCATCAGTGAAGGGACAGGGAAAGGTTACGAGCAGTACTTC.

This chain uses TRBV7-8 with TRBJ2-3; D unresolved. The CDR3 spans 14 residues. CDR1 is SGHVS, CDR2 FQNEAQ, per germline. Trimming cost V 4 bases and J 2 bases, with 10 bases left between them. The CDR3 nucleotides read TGTGCCAGCAGCTCGGACCCGAACACAGATACGCAGTATTTT. This sequence encodes CASSSDPNTDTQYF.

This chain connects TRBV5-1 to TRBJ1-1; perhaps TRBD1 as D (6 bases). This CDR3 region has 20 residues. The V gene's germline CDR1 is SGHRS and CDR2 YFSETQ. V gave up 0 bases and J gave up 5 bases, with 29 bases separating them. The DNA of the CDR3 is TGCGCCAGCAGCTTGGCCGGCAGGGGCAGGGTGTTAATAAAGGGGACTGAAGCTTTCTTT. Encoded protein: CASSLAGRGRVLIKGTEAFF.

V and J are TRBV29-1 and TRBJ1-1; D uncertain. V lost 4 bases to trimming and J lost 4 bases, with 10 bases between them. CDR3 length: 12 amino acids. Germline V gene sequence: CDR1 SQVTM, CDR2 ANQGSEA. The CDR3 reads CSVAKLGTEAFF. The CDR3 coding sequence is TGCAGCGTTGCTAAGTTGGGCACTGAAGCTTTCTTT.

The chain joins TRBV5-6 to TRBJ2-2; D might be TRBD1 or TRBD2, each matching 6 bases. V shed 5 bases and J shed 6 bases, with 20 bases lying between them. The CDR3 has 16 residues. Germline V gene data show CDR1 as SGHDT and CDR2 as YYEEEE. CDR3 protein: CASSFGSGGLAGELFF. The CDR3 DNA reads as TGTGCCAGCAGTTTTGGGTCCGGGGGCTTGGCCGGGGAGCTGTTTTTT.

J is TRBJ2-2 and V is TRBV6-1; D gene ambiguous. This CDR3 has 12 amino acids. V lost 6 bases and J 3 bases, leaving 5 bases between the germline ends. Germline CDR1 is MNHNS and CDR2 is SASEGT. CDR3 coding DNA: TGTGCCAGCAGGCTACACACCGGGGAGCTGTTTTTT. Translation gives CASRLHTGELFF.

This sequence joins TRBV11-3 and TRBJ2-1, with TRBD1 matching over 8 bases. Germline values: CDR1 SGHNT, CDR2 YENEEA. The CDR3 extends over 13 amino acids. After removal of 5 bases from V and 6 bases from J, the junction contained 3 bases not matched to a gene. CDR3 DNA: TGTGCCAGCAGCCGAGGACAGGGCAATGAGCAGTTCTTC. It translates to CASSRGQGNEQFF.

The chain couples TRBV5-1 to TRBJ1-2, with 7 bases fitting TRBD1. The CDR3 consists of 16 residues. Per germline, CDR1 SGHRS and CDR2 YFSETQ. V lost 4 bases to trimming and J lost 4 bases; unmatched junction nucleotides: 13. CDR3 DNA: TGCGCCAGCAGCGGCAGGGGGAGGCTCAGCGGCTATGGCTACACCTTC. It is translated as CASSGRGRLSGYGYTF.

The V call is TRBV11-2, the J call TRBJ1-6; 7 bases match TRBD1. The CDR3 totals 15 residues. V lost 5 bases to trimming and J lost 6 bases; unmatched junction nucleotides: 7. The germline V gene encodes CDR1 SGHAT and CDR2 FQNNGV. CDR3 in amino acids: CASSAGTAFNSPLHF. The CDR3 DNA follows: TGTGCCAGCAGCGCCGGGACAGCTTTTAATTCACCCCTCCACTTT.

V usage is TRBV30 and J usage is TRBJ2-7, with D maybe TRBD1 (6 bases). This CDR3 has 14 amino acids. Germline V gene lookup returns CDR1 GTSNPN and CDR2 SVGIG (reference sequence). The V gene lost 0 bases and the J gene lost 7 bases, with 16 bases spanning the gap. Here the CDR3 DNA reads TGTGCCTGGAGTGTAACAGGGATTGGAGTAGAGCAGTACTTC. Its translation is CAWSVTGIGVEQYF.

The V and J genes are TRBV5-6 and TRBJ2-5; 15 bases fit TRBD2. Germline assignment: CDR1 SGHDT and CDR2 YYEEEE. This CDR3 is 17 amino acids long. J gave up 5 bases and V 3 bases, and 8 bases lay outside the gene matches. This CDR3 is CASSSGLAGGQGETQYF. In nucleotides, the CDR3 is TGTGCCAGCAGCTCGGGACTAGCGGGGGGCCAAGGGGAGACCCAGTACTTC.

V gene TRBV5-8 combines with J gene TRBJ2-1, with D possibly called TRBD1 or TRBD2 (5 bases each). V was cut by 5 bases and J by 7 bases, with 19 bases left in between. The CDR3 covers 15 residues. CDR1 is SGHTS, CDR2 YDEGEE, per germline. The CDR3 spells CASSLRGRKVNEQFF. Written as DNA, the CDR3 is TGTGCCAGCAGTCTGAGGGGCCGGAAGGTTAATGAGCAGTTCTTC.

This sequence joins TRBV5-1 and TRBJ2-3, with D unclear. Germline loops: CDR1 SGHRS, CDR2 YFSETQ. The ends were cut back, 4 bases at V and 0 bases at J, with 12 bases in the middle. The CDR3 has 15 residues. The CDR3 spells CASSRILDSTDTQYF. CDR3 DNA sequence: TGCGCCAGCAGCAGAATCTTAGACAGCACAGATACGCAGTATTTT.